This T cell receptor beta chain was recorded in a study of metastatic and nonmetastatic thyroid tumors. Study context: The study looked at repertoires side by side in blood and in tumor or nodule tissue from malignant and benign thyroid patients. Study conclusions and caveats: Reported TCR beta diversity, measured in blood and tumor, was significantly higher for malignant thyroid tumors than for benign nodules.

Every patient underwent thyroid surgery untreated. TCRdb reprocessed the PCR reads via MiXCR. The sample carries some 20,000 clones, around 23% recorded once. With 6 bases clipped from V and 1 base from J, the junction kept 2 bases outside the gene matches. CDR1 MNHNS and CDR2 SASEGT come from the germline V gene. The CDR3 covers 13 residues. This clone has only a few counts. Its antigen is not known. The sequenced sample consisted of blood. This TCR derives from a male donor with papillary thyroid cancer or a benign thyroid nodule (not recorded which). Some clones in this sample may be carry-over from other donors' samples. V gene TRBV6-1 combines with J gene TRBJ2-7; 8 bases line up with TRBD1. In DNA, the CDR3 is TGTGCCAGCAGGACAGGGGCGTCCTACGAGCAGTACTTC. Translating gives CASRTGASYEQYF.